This is a list of T cell receptor beta chains from one sample in a study of blood T cell repertoires in COVID-19. The data were produced by immunoSEQ multiplex PCR, yet TCRdb's version contains in-frame clones alone and is incomplete. The data hold fewer than 350,000 clones, with more than 85% observed a single time. The sequencing input was peripheral blood. These receptor sequences come from a man in his forties or fifties with acute or convalescent COVID-19. Each CDR3 is given with its conserved first and last residue. The D gene is left open where the match is weak. Clone size appears in some rows only: once, few, many, or a class for an expanded clone.

TGTGCCTGGAGTCGCGGACAGGGTGGGGCCACTGAAGCTTTCTTT	CAWSRGQGGATEAFF	.	TRBJ1-1	TRBD1	15	TRBV30
TGTGCCAGCTCACCCCCGGATCAGCCCCAGCATTTT	CASSPPDQPQHF	.	TRBJ1-5	.	12	TRBV18
TGTGCCAGCAGTGAAGGTGCAGGGTTGTATGGCTACACCTTC	CASSEGAGLYGYTF	few	TRBJ1-2	.	14	TRBV6-1
TGTGCCAGCAGTTACAGGGGAAGGGACACCATATATTTT	CASSYRGRDTIYF	.	TRBJ1-3	TRBD1	13	TRBV2
TGTGCCAGCTCACCGGGGACTAGCGGGTGGGAGCAGTTCTTC	CASSPGTSGWEQFF	.	TRBJ2-1	TRBD2	14	TRBV18
TGTGCCAGCAGTGACAATACCGGGGGGACTGAAGCTTTCTTT	CASSDNTGGTEAFF	.	TRBJ1-1	.	14	TRBV6-1
TGTGCCAGCAGGGAGCCAGGGAATTATAATTCACCCCTCCACTTT	CASREPGNYNSPLHF	.	TRBJ1-6	.	15	TRBV2
TGCAGCGTTTGGGGCGGAACAGATACGCAGTATTTT	CSVWGGTDTQYF	.	TRBJ2-3	.	12	TRBV29-1
TGTGCCAGCAAAAGGCAGGTGAATTCACCCCTCCACTTT	CASKRQVNSPLHF	.	TRBJ1-6	.	13	TRBV6-5
TGTGCCACCAGCAGGGGGGACAGGGACGCTGAAGCTTTCTTT	CATSRGDRDAEAFF	.	TRBJ1-1	TRBD1	14	TRBV15
TGTGCCAGCAGCCAAGATCCCGGGACTTACGAGCAGTACTTC	CASSQDPGTYEQYF	.	TRBJ2-7	.	14	TRBV3-1/TRBV3-2
TGTGCCACCCGAGAGCAGGGGTCGGGTCAGCCCCAGCATTTT	CATREQGSGQPQHF	few	TRBJ1-5	.	14	TRBV27
TGTGCCAGCAGGCCCCTGGACAGGGTAGGCAATGAGCAGTTCTTC	CASRPLDRVGNEQFF	.	TRBJ2-1	TRBD1	15	TRBV11-2
TGTGCCACCAGTGATTTGCACCGGGGTGAGCAGTTCTTC	CATSDLHRGEQFF	.	TRBJ2-1	.	13	TRBV24-1
TGTGCCAGCAGCCCCGACAGGGGGGATTCACCCCTCCACTTT	CASSPDRGDSPLHF	.	TRBJ1-6	TRBD1	14	TRBV7-6
TGTGCCACCAGTGATTTTACAGGAGCTGAAGCTTTCTTT	CATSDFTGAEAFF	.	TRBJ1-1	.	13	TRBV24-1
TGTGCCAGCAGCCAAGATTTCTTAGGACAATCTTTTTCTTACGAGCAGTACTTC	CASSQDFLGQSFSYEQYF	.	TRBJ2-7	.	18	TRBV14
TGTGCCTCCCAGGACAGGGGTAACTATGGCTACACCTTC	CASQDRGNYGYTF	few	TRBJ1-2	TRBD1	13	TRBV10-3
TGTGCCAGCAGGCTCATGACAGGGATTTATGAAAAACTGTTTTTT	CASRLMTGIYEKLFF	.	TRBJ1-4	TRBD1	15	TRBV6-5
TGTGCCAGCAGAGAAGGGCAGGGGAACACTGAAGCTTTCTTT	CASREGQGNTEAFF	.	TRBJ1-1	.	14	TRBV4-2
TGTGCCAGCAGCTCGACAGGGGGACGGACTGAAGCTTTCTTT	CASSSTGGRTEAFF	.	TRBJ1-1	TRBD1	14	TRBV7-3